The 22 T cell receptor beta chains below come from one sample, sequenced in a study of T cells in Graves' hyperthyroidism and ophthalmopathy (dated by TCRdb to about 2019). Receptor amplification or capture employed multiplex PCR. For sequencing, an Illumina HiSeq 2000 was employed. The TCR beta CDR3 regions were amplified from the RNA transcripts. The TCR CDR3 was subjected to a first round of RT-PCR using the HTBI primer set and the Qiagen OneStep RT-PCR kit. Starting from the raw public reads, TCRdb applied fastp trimming at Q25, assembled clones with MiXCR and retained in-frame beta chains. Identical CDR3 protein sequences are pooled into one entry, listed with their most common genes and DNA. The sample table contains 20,000 or so distinct CDR3 sequences; only one count was recorded for around 50% of them. The ten largest clonotypes hold approximately 25% of the sample. The sequenced sample was blood. The receptors were sampled from a woman aged 40 to 50 with Graves' hyperthyroidism that later progressed to Graves' ophthalmopathy.

This chain links TRBV30 with TRBJ1-1; a possible D gene is TRBD1 (5 bases). This CDR3 is 13 amino acids long. Germline lookup yields CDR1 GTSNPN and CDR2 SVGIG (reference sequence). V was trimmed by 5 bases and J by 3 bases, leaving 13 bases between them. CDR3 bases: TGTGCCTGGGGCCACGGGACGCACACTGAAGCTTTCTTT. Protein: CAWGHGTHTEAFF. Looking up the rest from reference TRBV30 and TRBJ1-1 gives the full variable domain: SQTIHQWPATLVQPVGSPLSLECTVEGTSNPNLYWYRQAAGRGLQLLFYSVGIGQISSEVPQNLSASRPQDRQFILSSKKLLLSDSGFYLCAWGHGTHTEAFFGQGTRLTVV.

The chain links TRBV6-1 to TRBJ2-5, with 8 bases aligning to TRBD2. Germline CDR1 is MNHNS and CDR2 is SASEGT. The ends lost 10 bases at V and 4 bases at J; junction bases unmatched: 14. This CDR3 spans 15 amino acids. The CDR3 is CATTPLVAGLETQYF. CDR3 nucleotide sequence: TGTGCCACCACCCCATTGGTAGCGGGATTAGAGACCCAGTACTTC.

V usage is TRBV20-1 and J usage is TRBJ2-2, with 9 bases aligning to TRBD1. Germline V gene lookup returns CDR1 DFQATT and CDR2 SNEGSKA (reference sequence). This CDR3 is 11 amino acids long. The CDR3 spells CTRTGAGELFF. CDR3 nucleotide sequence: TGCACCCGGACAGGGGCCGGGGAGCTGTTTTTT.

This clonotype has only one observation. The genes are TRBV6-5 and TRBJ2-7; D is unclear. The V end was cut by 2 bases, the J end by 1 base, with 6 bases between. CDR1 is MNHEY, CDR2 SVGAGI, per germline. This CDR3 region has 13 residues. The CDR3 loop reads CASSYDKSYEQYF. DNA of the CDR3: TGTGCCAGCAGTTACGACAAATCCTACGAGCAGTACTTC.

The CDR3 nucleotides are TGTGCCACCAGTGACTCGGACAGGGATGAAAAACTGTTTTTT. It yields the protein CATSDSDRDEKLFF. The V and J genes are TRBV24-1 and TRBJ1-4; 8 nucleotides line up with TRBD1. The CDR3 is 14 residues long. Germline values: CDR1 KGHDR, CDR2 SFDVKD. The ends lost 4 bases at V and 6 bases at J; junction bases unmatched: 3.

This chain connects TRBV5-1 to TRBJ2-1; possibly TRBD1 for D (6 bases). The germline gives CDR1 SGHRS, CDR2 YFSETQ. CDR3 size: 15 residues. Trimming cost V 3 bases and J 0 bases, with 10 bases left between them. The CDR3 coding sequence is TGCGCCAGCAGCTGGACAGAGAGCTCCTACAATGAGCAGTTCTTC. Translated: CASSWTESSYNEQFF.

This clonotype was observed a few times. This chain joins TRBV20-1 and TRBJ2-5; perhaps D is TRBD1 or TRBD2 (5 bases each). Trimming removed 5 bases at V and 1 base at J, with 11 bases between. This CDR3 region has 13 residues. From germline, CDR1 is DFQATT and CDR2 SNEGSKA (reference sequence). CDR3 in DNA: TGCAGTGCTCGGTGGGGGTCCCAAGAGACCCAGTACTTC. As protein: CSARWGSQETQYF.

Within the sample, this clonotype is medium-sized (0.01 to 0.1%). This chain joins TRBV9 and TRBJ2-1, with 12 bases fitting TRBD2. V lost 3 bases and J lost 5; bases outside the gene matches: 6. The CDR3 is 16 amino acids. CDR1 and CDR2 (germline): SGDLS, YYNGEE. The CDR3 DNA reads as TGTGCCAGCAGCGATCGGACTAGCGGGACAAACAATGAGCAGTTCTTC. It yields the protein CASSDRTSGTNNEQFF.

V and J are TRBV20-1 and TRBJ2-7; possibly TRBD1 or TRBD2 for D (5 bases each). With 1 base removed from V and 0 bases from J, the gap between germline ends came to 10 bases. Germline assignment: CDR1 DFQATT and CDR2 SNEGSKA (reference sequence). The CDR3 loop spans 14 amino acids. CDR3 region: CSARVGGRSYEQYF. CDR3 in DNA: TGCAGTGCTAGAGTTGGGGGACGCTCCTACGAGCAGTACTTC.

V and J are TRBV11-1 and TRBJ2-7; 7 bases are a match to TRBD1. This CDR3 spans 16 amino acids. Looked up from germline, CDR1 is SGHAT and CDR2 is FQDESV (reference sequence). V lost 1 base, J lost 0 bases, and 6 bases stayed unmatched. Written as DNA, the CDR3 is TGTGCCAGCAGCTTAGACGACAGGGTTGGCTCCTACGAGCAGTACTTC. This codes for CASSLDDRVGSYEQYF.

The chain couples TRBV20-1 to TRBJ1-5; 10 bases are shared with TRBD1. CDR3 length equals 13 residues. V was clipped by 6 bases and J by 7 bases; unmatched bases: 6. Germline V gene sequence: CDR1 DFQATT, CDR2 SNEGSKA (reference sequence). In nucleotides, the CDR3 is TGCAGTGCCCGGGACAGGGGCTACCAGCCCCAGCATTTT. The encoded protein is CSARDRGYQPQHF.

This clonotype was detected once. V usage is TRBV20-1 and J usage is TRBJ1-2, with D hard to call. The CDR3 spans 14 residues. With 4 bases removed from V and 4 bases from J, the gap between germline ends came to 16 bases. CDR1 and CDR2 (germline): DFQATT, SNEGSKA (reference sequence). CDR3 sequence: CSAKTNGERYGYTF. The CDR3 DNA sequence: TGCAGTGCTAAAACAAACGGGGAACGCTATGGCTACACCTTC.

The chain has TRBV9 and TRBJ1-2; 7 bases agree with TRBD1. CDR1 SGDLS and CDR2 YYNGEE come from the germline V gene. The ends lost 0 bases at V and 8 bases at J; junction bases unmatched: 7. The CDR3 extends over 14 amino acids. CDR3 coding DNA: TGTGCCAGCAGCGTAGCTCAGGGGGAAAGGGGCTACACCTTC. Amino acids: CASSVAQGERGYTF.

On this clonotype itself: Sequence at one end of the junction differs from germline and may be a read error. V is TRBV5-1 and J is TRBJ2-7, with D maybe TRBD2 (6 bases). The CDR3 is made up of 13 amino acids. The germline gives CDR1 SGHRS, CDR2 YFSETQ. CDR3 residues: CASILGGTYEQYF. DNA for the CDR3: TGCGCCAGCATCTTGGGGGGAACCTACGAGCAGTACTTC.

There are many counts of this clonotype. The chain carries TRBV27 and TRBJ1-5, with TRBD1 as a possible D gene (5 bases). V lost 3 bases, J lost 7 bases, and 10 bases lay in between. Germline CDR1 reads MNHEY; CDR2 reads SMNVEV (reference sequence). CDR3 length equals 13 residues. CDR3 DNA sequence: TGTGCCAGCAGTTTGGCAGGGTTCCAGCCCCAGCATTTT. This codes for CASSLAGFQPQHF.

The chain recombines TRBV25-1 with TRBJ2-7; maybe TRBD1 (5 bases). Germline V gives CDR1 MGHDK, CDR2 SYGVNS. Trimming removed 5 bases from V and 3 bases from J, with 11 bases in between. The CDR3 runs 13 residues. The CDR3 region has the DNA TGTGCCAGCAGTAAGGGGTTAGGCTACGAGCAGTACTTC. It is translated as CASSKGLGYEQYF.

This chain uses TRBV28 with TRBJ1-5; the D gene is possibly TRBD1 (6 bases). This CDR3 is 15 amino acids long. Germline lookup yields CDR1 MDHEN and CDR2 SYDVKM. V was clipped by 4 bases and J by 3 bases, with 13 bases between them. CDR3 bases: TGTGCCAGCAGTTCCGGACAGCGGTCCAATCAGCCCCAGCATTTT. It encodes CASSSGQRSNQPQHF.

V usage is TRBV5-1 and J usage is TRBJ2-5; D not certain. In germline, CDR1 is SGHRS, CDR2 YFSETQ. V lost 0 bases, J lost 5 bases, and 5 bases lay in between. The CDR3 has 12 amino acids. The CDR3 sequence is CASSLGSETQYF. In nucleotides, the CDR3 is TGCGCCAGCAGCTTGGGGAGTGAGACCCAGTACTTC.

This clonotype was seen many times. V is TRBV5-1 and J is TRBJ1-4, with D perhaps matching TRBD1 (6 bases). Germline loops: CDR1 SGHRS, CDR2 YFSETQ. The ends were cut back, 9 bases at V and 5 bases at J, with 20 bases in the middle. The CDR3 is 15 residues long. Written as DNA, the CDR3 is TGCGCCACCTCCCAATCTGGGGGCCTGAATGAAAAACTGTTTTTT. Protein product: CATSQSGGLNEKLFF.

This clonotype came up a few times. The chain is built from TRBV7-6 and TRBJ1-4; D gene uncertain. The CDR3 totals 15 residues. Trimming pared 4 bases from V and 0 bases from J, leaving 9 bases between. The germline CDR1 and CDR2 sequences are SGHVS and FNYEAQ. In nucleotides, the CDR3 is TGTGCCAGCAGCTCCCGATTTGCAACTAATGAAAAACTGTTTTTT. Encoded protein: CASSSRFATNEKLFF.

V usage is TRBV7-3 and J usage is TRBJ2-1; 7 nucleotides align to TRBD1. CDR1 is SGHTA, CDR2 FQGTGA, per germline. The CDR3 has 12 residues. The CDR3 DNA reads as TGTGCTAGAGTAGGACAGGTCAATGAGCAGTTCTTC. As protein: CARVGQVNEQFF. Complete variable domain (other parts from reference TRBV7-3 and TRBJ2-1): GAGVSQTPSNKVTEKGKYVELRCDPISGHTALYWYRQSLGQGPEFLIYFQGTGAADDSGLPNDRFFAVRPEGSVSTLKIQRTERGDSAVYLCARVGQVNEQFFGPGTRLTVL.

This clonotype was found a few times. The chain is built from TRBV7-9 and TRBJ1-1; D is ambiguous. The CDR3 consists of 11 residues. Germline CDR1 and CDR2: SEHNR and FQNEAQ (reference sequence). Deletions cut 4 bases from V and 5 bases from J, with 5 bases between. The CDR3 DNA reads TGTGCCAGCAGCTCGGGGACTGAAGCTTTCTTT. This gives the protein CASSSGTEAFF.